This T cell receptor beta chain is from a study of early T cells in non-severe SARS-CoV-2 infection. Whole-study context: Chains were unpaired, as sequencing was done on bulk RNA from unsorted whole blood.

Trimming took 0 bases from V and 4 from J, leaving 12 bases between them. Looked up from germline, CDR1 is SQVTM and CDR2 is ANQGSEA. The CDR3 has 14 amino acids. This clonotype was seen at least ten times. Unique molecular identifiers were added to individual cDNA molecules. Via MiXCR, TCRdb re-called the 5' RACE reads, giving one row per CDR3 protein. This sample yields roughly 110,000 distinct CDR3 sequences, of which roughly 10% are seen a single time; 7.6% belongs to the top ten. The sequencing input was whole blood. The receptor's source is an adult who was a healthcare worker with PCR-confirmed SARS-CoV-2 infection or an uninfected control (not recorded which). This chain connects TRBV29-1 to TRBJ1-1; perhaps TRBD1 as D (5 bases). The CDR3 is CSVEDRGSGTEAFF. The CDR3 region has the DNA TGCAGCGTTGAAGATCGGGGGTCTGGCACTGAAGCTTTCTTT.